The 5 T cell receptor beta chains presented below share a single source sample, sequenced in a study of T cell changes during pregnancy in multiple sclerosis. Here immunoSEQ multiplex PCR was the method, and the copy in TCRdb shows in-frame clones only, minus some. The sample includes more than 25,000 clones, roughly nine tenths of them seen just once. The sample was CD8+ T cells from peripheral blood mononuclear cells, taken before pregnancy. These receptors were obtained from a female donor with multiple sclerosis, enrolled in a pregnancy study.

The chain joins TRBV5-1 to TRBJ2-7; D possibly corresponds to TRBD2 (5 bases). V gave up 2 bases and J gave up 4 bases, with 7 bases separating them. The CDR3 contains 12 residues. CDR1 SGHRS and CDR2 YFSETQ come from the germline V gene. In nucleotides, the CDR3 is TGCGCCAGCAGCTTCACGGGATACGAGCAGTACTTC. It codes for CASSFTGYEQYF.

The genes are TRBV4-1 and TRBJ1-5, with TRBD1 identical over 8 bases. The trim removed 4 bases at V and 9 bases at J, leaving 11 bases unmatched. Germline assignment: CDR1 MGHRA and CDR2 YSYEKL. The CDR3 is made up of 15 amino acids. The CDR3 DNA reads TGCGCCAGCAGCCCCGGACAGGGTGAGGGGTGGCCCCAGCATTTT. This encodes CASSPGQGEGWPQHF.

This rearrangement joins TRBV4-3 to TRBJ2-7; D is unresolved. The CDR3 covers 15 residues. Germline V gene lookup returns CDR1 LGHNA and CDR2 YSLEER. V was pared by 0 bases and J by 0 bases, with 9 bases between. CDR3 nucleotide sequence: TGCGCCAGCAGCCAAGATCTGAGCGCCTCCTACGAGCAGTACTTC. Its protein product is CASSQDLSASYEQYF.

This clone was seen once. This chain connects TRBV28 to TRBJ1-2; D unclear. Germline V gives CDR1 MDHEN, CDR2 SYDVKM. Between the trimmed V and J ends, which lost 3 bases and 2 bases, there was a span of 13 bases. The CDR3 has 15 residues. The CDR3 bases are TGTGCCAGCAGTTTGCCCCCGGGAGGGAACTATGGCTACACCTTC. Its protein is CASSLPPGGNYGYTF.

The CDR3 DNA follows: TGTGCCAGCAGTTTATCGGCAGGGGGCGCAACTCCTTATGGCTACACCTTC. Protein sequence: CASSLSAGGATPYGYTF. The V call is TRBV27, the J call TRBJ1-2; 8 bases are a match to TRBD1. This CDR3 is 17 amino acids long. The V segment lost 0 bases and the J segment 5 bases; nucleotides outside the gene matches: 11. Germline loops: CDR1 MNHEY, CDR2 SMNVEV (reference sequence).